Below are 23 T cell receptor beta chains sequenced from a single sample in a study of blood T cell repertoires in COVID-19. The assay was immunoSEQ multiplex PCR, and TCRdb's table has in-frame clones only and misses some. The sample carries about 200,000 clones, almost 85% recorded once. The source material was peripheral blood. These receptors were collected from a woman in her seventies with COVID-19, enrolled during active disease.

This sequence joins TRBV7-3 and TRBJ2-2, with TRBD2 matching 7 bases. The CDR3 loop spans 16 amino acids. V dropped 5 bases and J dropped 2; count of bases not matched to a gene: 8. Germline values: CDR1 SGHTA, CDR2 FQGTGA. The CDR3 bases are TGTGCCAGCAGCGTACGGGCGGGAGCCAACACCGGGGAGCTGTTTTTT. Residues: CASSVRAGANTGELFF.

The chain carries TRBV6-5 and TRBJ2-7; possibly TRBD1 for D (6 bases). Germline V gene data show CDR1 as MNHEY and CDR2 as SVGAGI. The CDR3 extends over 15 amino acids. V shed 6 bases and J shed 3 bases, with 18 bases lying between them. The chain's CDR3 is CASRTRQDGFYEQYF. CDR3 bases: TGTGCCAGCAGAACCCGACAGGATGGGTTCTACGAGCAGTACTTC.

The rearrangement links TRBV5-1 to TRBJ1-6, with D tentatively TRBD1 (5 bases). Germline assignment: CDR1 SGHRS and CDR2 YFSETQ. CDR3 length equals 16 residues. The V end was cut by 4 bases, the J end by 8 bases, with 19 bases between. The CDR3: CASSNPNAPGDSPLHF. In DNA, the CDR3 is TGCGCCAGCAGCAACCCCAATGCGCCGGGGGATTCACCCCTCCACTTT. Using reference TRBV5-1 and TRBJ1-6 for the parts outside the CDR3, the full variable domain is KAGVTQTPRYLIKTRGQQVTLSCSPISGHRSVSWYQQTPGQGLQFLFEYFSETQRNKGNFPGRFSGRQFSNSRSEMNVSTLELGDSALYLCASSNPNAPGDSPLHFGNGTRLTVT.

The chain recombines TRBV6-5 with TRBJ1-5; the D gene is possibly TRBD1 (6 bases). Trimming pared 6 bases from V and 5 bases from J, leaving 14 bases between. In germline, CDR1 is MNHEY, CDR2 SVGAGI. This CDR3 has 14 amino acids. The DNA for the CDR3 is TGTGCCAGCAGGGGGGCAGGGGAGTATCAGCCCCAGCATTTT. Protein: CASRGAGEYQPQHF.

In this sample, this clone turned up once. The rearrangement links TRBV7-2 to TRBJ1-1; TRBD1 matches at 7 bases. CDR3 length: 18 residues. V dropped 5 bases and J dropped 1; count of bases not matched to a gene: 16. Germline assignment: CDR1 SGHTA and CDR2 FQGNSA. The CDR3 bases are TGTGCCAGCAGCAACGCCAGGGGGTACCGAAGTACGAACACTGAAGCTTTCTTT. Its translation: CASSNARGYRSTNTEAFF.

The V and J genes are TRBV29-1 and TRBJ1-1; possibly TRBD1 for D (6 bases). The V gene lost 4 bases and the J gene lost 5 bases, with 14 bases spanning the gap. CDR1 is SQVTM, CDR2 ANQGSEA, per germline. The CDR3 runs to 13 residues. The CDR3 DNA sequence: TGCAGCGTTGCGTCTCAGGGGAAGACTGAAGCTTTCTTT. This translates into CSVASQGKTEAFF.

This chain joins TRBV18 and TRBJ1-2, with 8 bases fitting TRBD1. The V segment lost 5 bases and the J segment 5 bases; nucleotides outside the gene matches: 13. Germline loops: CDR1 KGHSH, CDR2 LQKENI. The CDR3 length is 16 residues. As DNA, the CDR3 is TGTGCCAGCTCAACAGAACACAGGGGGTTGGTTTATGGCTACACCTTC. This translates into CASSTEHRGLVYGYTF. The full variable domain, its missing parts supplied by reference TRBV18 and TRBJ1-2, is NAGVMQNPRHLVRRRGQEARLRCSPMKGHSHVYWYRQLPEEGLKFMVYLQKENIIDESGMPKERFSAEFPKEGPSILRIQQVVRGDSAAYFCASSTEHRGLVYGYTFGSGTRLTVV.

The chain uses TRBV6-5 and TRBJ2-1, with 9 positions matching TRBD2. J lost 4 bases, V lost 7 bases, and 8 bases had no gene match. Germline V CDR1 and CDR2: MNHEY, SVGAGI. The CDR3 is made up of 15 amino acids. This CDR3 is CASTPSSGMYNEQFF. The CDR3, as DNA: TGTGCCAGCACCCCATCTAGCGGGATGTACAATGAGCAGTTCTTC.

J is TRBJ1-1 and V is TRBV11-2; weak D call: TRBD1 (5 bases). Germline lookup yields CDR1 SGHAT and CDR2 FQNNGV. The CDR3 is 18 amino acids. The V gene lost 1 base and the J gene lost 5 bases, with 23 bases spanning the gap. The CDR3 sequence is CASSLGAGGRLVSTEAFF. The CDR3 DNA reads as TGTGCCAGCAGCTTAGGAGCCGGGGGTCGGCTTGTATCAACTGAAGCTTTCTTT.

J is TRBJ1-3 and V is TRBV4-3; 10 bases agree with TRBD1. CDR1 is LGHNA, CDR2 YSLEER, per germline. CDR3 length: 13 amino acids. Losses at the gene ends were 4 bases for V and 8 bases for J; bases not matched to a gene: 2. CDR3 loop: CASSRGTGDTIYF. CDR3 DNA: TGCGCCAGCAGCCGCGGGACAGGGGACACCATATATTTT.

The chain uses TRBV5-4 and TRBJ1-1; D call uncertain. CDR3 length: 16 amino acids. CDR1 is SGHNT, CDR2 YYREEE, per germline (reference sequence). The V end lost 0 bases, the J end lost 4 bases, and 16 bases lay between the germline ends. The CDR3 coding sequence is TGTGCCAGCAGCTTGGGACTAGCTGGACCAACCACTGAAGCTTTCTTT. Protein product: CASSLGLAGPTTEAFF.

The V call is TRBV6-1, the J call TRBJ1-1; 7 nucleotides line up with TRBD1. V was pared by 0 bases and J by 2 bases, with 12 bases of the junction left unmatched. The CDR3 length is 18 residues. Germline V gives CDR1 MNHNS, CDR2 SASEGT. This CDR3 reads CASSEAPLTGALNTEAFF. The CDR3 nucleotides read TGTGCCAGCAGTGAAGCGCCCCTAACAGGGGCCCTAAACACTGAAGCTTTCTTT.

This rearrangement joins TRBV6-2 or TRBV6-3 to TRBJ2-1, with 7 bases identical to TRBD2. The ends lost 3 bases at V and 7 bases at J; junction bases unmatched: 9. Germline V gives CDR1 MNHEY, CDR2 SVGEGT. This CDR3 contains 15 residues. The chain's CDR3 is CASSYAAGVLNEQFF. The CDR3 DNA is TGTGCCAGCAGTTATGCCGCGGGAGTCTTAAATGAGCAGTTCTTC.

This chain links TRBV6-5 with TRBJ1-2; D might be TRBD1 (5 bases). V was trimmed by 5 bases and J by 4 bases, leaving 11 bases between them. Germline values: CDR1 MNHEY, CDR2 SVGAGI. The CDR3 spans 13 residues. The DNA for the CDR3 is TGTGCCAGCAGTCCCCGACAGCTCTATGGCTACACCTTC. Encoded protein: CASSPRQLYGYTF.

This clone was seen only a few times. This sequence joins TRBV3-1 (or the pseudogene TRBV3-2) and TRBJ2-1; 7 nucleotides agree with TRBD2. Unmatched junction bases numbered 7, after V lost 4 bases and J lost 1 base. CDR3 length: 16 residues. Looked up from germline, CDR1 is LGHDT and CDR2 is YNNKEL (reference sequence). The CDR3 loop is CASSLWRERSYNEQFF. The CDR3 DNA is TGTGCCAGCAGCCTTTGGCGGGAGAGGTCCTACAATGAGCAGTTCTTC.

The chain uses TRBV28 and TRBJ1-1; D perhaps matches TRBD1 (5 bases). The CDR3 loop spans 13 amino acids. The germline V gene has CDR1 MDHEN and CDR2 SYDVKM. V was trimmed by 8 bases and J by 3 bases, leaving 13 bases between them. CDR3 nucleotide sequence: TGTGCCAGCGAGCGGGGCGGGGACACTGAAGCTTTCTTT. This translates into CASERGGDTEAFF. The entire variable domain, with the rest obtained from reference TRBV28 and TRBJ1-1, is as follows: DVKVTQSSRYLVKRTGEKVFLECVQDMDHENMFWYRQDPGLGLRLIYFSYDVKMKEKGDIPEGYSVSREKKERFSLILESASTNQTSMYLCASERGGDTEAFFGQGTRLTVV.

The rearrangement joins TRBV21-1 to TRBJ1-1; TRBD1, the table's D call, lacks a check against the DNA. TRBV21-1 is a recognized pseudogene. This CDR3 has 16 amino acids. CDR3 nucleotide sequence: TGTGCCAGCAGCCCCGGGACAGGGGGCGGAAAGACTGAAGCTTTCTTT. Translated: CASSPGTGGGKTEAFF.

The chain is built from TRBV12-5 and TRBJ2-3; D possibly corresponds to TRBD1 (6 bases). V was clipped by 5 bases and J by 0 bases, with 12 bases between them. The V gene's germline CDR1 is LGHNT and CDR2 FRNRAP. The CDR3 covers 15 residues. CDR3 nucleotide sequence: TGTGCTAGTGGTGTAACAGGGTTGAGCACAGATACGCAGTATTTT. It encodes CASGVTGLSTDTQYF.

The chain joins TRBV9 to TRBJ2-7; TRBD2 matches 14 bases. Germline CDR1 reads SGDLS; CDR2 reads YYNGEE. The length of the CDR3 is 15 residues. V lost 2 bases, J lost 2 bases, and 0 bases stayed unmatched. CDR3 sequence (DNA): TGTGCCAGCAGCGTGGGACTAGCGGGGGCCTACGAGCAGTACTTC. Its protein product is CASSVGLAGAYEQYF.

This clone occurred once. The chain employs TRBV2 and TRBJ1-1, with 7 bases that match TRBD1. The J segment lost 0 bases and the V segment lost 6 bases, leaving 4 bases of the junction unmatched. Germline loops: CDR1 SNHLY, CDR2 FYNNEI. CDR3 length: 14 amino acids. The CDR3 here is CASSPTGLNTEAFF. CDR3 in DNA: TGTGCCAGCAGCCCGACAGGGTTGAACACTGAAGCTTTCTTT.

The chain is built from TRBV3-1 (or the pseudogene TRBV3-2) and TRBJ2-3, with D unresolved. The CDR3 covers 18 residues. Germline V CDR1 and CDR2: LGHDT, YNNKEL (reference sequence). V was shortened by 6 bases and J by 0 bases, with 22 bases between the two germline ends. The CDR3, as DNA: TGTGCCAGCAGTCTCGAGCCGTACAGAAACCCTAGCACAGATACGCAGTATTTT. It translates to CASSLEPYRNPSTDTQYF.

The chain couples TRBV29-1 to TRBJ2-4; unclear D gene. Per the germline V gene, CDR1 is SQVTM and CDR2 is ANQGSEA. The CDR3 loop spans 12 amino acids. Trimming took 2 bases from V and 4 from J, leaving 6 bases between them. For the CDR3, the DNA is TGCAGCGTTGAACGTGAGAAAAACATTCAGTACTTC. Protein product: CSVEREKNIQYF.

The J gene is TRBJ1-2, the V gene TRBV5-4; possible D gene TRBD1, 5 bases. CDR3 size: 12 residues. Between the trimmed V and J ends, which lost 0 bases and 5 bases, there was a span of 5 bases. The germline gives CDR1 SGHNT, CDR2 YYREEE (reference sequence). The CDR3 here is CASSLAGYGYTF. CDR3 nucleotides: TGTGCCAGCAGCTTGGCAGGGTATGGCTACACCTTC.